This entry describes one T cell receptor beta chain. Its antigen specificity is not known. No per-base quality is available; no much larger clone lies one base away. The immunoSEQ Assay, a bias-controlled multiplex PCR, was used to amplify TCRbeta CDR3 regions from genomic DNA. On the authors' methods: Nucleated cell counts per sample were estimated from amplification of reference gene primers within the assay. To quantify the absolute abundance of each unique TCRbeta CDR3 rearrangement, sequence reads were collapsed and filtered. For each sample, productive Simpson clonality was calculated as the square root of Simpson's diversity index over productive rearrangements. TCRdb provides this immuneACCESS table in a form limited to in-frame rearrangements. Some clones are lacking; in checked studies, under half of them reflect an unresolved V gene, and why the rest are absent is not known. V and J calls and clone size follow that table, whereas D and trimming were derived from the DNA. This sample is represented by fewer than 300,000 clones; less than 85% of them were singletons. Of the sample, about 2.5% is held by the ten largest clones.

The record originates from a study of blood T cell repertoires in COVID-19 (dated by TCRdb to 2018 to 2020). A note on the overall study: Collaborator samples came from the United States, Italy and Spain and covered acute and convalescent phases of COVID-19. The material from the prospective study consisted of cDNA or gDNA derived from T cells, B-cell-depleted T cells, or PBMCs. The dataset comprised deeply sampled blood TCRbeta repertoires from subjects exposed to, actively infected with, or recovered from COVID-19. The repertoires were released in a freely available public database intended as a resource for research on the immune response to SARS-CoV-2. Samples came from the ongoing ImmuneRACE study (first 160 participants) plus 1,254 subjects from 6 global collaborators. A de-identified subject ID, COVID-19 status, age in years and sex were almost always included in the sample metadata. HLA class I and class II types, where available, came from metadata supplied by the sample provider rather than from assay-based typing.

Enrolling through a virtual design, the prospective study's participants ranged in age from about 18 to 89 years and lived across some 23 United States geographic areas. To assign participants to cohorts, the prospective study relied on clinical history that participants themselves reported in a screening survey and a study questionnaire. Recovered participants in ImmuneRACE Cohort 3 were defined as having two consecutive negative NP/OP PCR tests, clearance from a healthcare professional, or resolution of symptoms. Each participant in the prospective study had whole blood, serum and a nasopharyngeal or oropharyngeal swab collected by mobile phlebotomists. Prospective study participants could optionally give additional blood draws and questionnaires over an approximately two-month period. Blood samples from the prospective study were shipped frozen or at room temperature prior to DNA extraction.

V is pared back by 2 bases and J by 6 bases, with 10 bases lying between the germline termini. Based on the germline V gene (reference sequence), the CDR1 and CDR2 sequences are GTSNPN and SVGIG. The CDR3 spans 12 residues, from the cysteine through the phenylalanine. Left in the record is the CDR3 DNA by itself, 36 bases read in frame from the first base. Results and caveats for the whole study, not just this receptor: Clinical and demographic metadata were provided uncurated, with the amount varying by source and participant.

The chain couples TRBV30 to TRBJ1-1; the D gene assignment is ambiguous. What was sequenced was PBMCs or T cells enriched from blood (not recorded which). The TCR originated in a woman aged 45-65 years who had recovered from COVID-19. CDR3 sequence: CAWSWGEAEAFF. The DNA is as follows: TGTGCCTGGAGTTGGGGAGAGGCTGAAGCTTTCTTT. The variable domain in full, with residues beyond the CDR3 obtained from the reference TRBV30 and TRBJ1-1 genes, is SQTIHQWPATLVQPVGSPLSLECTVEGTSNPNLYWYRQAAGRGLQLLFYSVGIGQISSEVPQNLSASRPQDRQFILSSKKLLLSDSGFYLCAWSWGEAEAFFGQGTRLTVV.